The 28 T cell receptor beta chains listed next were all sequenced from one sample in a study of T-cell memory formation after mild COVID-19 (dated by TCRdb to 2020 to 2023). The receptor library was made with 5' RACE. The data were produced on an Illumina NovaSeq 6000. TCRdb reworked the public reads: Q25 trimming with fastp, MiXCR clone assembly, productive beta chains retained. Each CDR3 protein gets just one entry, which takes the most common genes and DNA from the rows behind it. For this sample the table gives about 170,000 distinct CDR3 sequences, of which 10% to 15% were detected only once. About 3.6% of the sample is in the top ten clones. The sequencing sample was made of PBMCs or a T cell subset sorted from them (not recorded which). Every receptor here comes from a young man who had mild COVID-19 (a few samples of this study predate the infection). The sample titles of this study are shuffled in the database, so cell type and time point are left out; the donor was told from shared clones.

In its sample, this clonotype was seen a few times. The chain carries TRBV7-2 and TRBJ2-1; 10 positions match TRBD2. The CDR3 length is 15 residues. Germline lookup yields CDR1 SGHTA and CDR2 FQGNSA. The V gene end was trimmed by 1 base and the J gene end by 8 bases; junction bases not matched to a gene: 5. The CDR3 is CASSLVAGGDYEQFF. The CDR3 coding sequence is TGTGCCAGCAGCTTAGTAGCGGGGGGTGACTATGAGCAGTTCTTC.

V and J are TRBV5-1 and TRBJ1-1; D is uncertain. The CDR3 is 14 amino acids. V lost 2 bases and J lost 8, with 16 bases in between. CDR1 is SGHRS, CDR2 YFSETQ, per germline. CDR3 DNA: TGCGCCAGCAGCTTAGAAGGGAGGAATGGAGAAGCTTTCTTT. As protein: CASSLEGRNGEAFF.

This clonotype occurred many times. This chain links TRBV20-1 with TRBJ2-5; D remains unclear. The germline CDR1 and CDR2 sequences are DFQATT and SNEGSKA (reference sequence). The CDR3 has 12 residues. V lost 2 bases and J 5 bases, leaving 9 bases between the germline ends. CDR3 sequence (DNA): TGCAGTGCTAGACTAGTTTCGGAGACCCAGTACTTC. This gives the protein CSARLVSETQYF.

This clonotype was counted a few times. J is TRBJ1-1 and V is TRBV5-1, with D possibly matching TRBD1 (5 bases). The CDR3 sequence is 15 residues long. Germline V gene data show CDR1 as SGHRS and CDR2 as YFSETQ. Trimming shortened V by 6 bases and J by 0 bases, and 15 bases separated the two germline ends. The CDR3 bases are TGCGCCAGCACGATTGGAGGGACTGTGAACACTGAAGCTTTCTTT. Encoded protein: CASTIGGTVNTEAFF.

This clonotype was detected many times. This chain connects TRBV12-3 or TRBV12-4 to TRBJ2-5; D is undetermined. V lost 6 bases and J 2 bases, leaving 10 bases between the germline ends. The CDR3 has 13 residues. CDR3 coding DNA: TGTGCCAGCAGGCTCAACGGGCAAGAGACCCAGTACTTC. The encoded protein is CASRLNGQETQYF.

This clonotype was seen a handful of times. The gene calls are TRBV19 and TRBJ1-5; D may be TRBD1 (5 bases). Germline V CDR1 and CDR2: LNHDA, SQIVND (reference sequence). This CDR3 is built from 16 residues. With 1 base removed from V and 3 bases from J, the gap between germline ends came to 13 bases. The CDR3 sequence is CASSIARARVNQPQHF. The CDR3 DNA reads as TGTGCCAGTAGTATAGCACGGGCCAGGGTCAATCAGCCCCAGCATTTT.

The rearrangement uses TRBV11-3 and TRBJ2-2, with TRBD1 identical over 8 bases. Trimming removed 0 bases from V and 1 base from J; junction bases left unmatched: 7. The CDR3 length is 18 residues. Germline lookup yields CDR1 SGHNT and CDR2 YENEEA. The CDR3 reads CASSLDQAGTGNTGELFF. As DNA, the CDR3 is TGTGCCAGCAGCTTAGATCAGGCCGGGACAGGGAACACCGGGGAGCTGTTTTTT.

This clonotype was seen a few times. The chain combines TRBV6-5 with TRBJ1-2; a possible D gene is TRBD1 (6 bases). The CDR3 length is 13 residues. Germline V gene lookup returns CDR1 MNHEY and CDR2 SVGAGI. V lost 6 bases and J 8 bases, leaving 16 bases between the germline ends. DNA for the CDR3: TGTGCCAGCAGCCTCCACAGGGTCGGGGGCTACACCTTC. This encodes CASSLHRVGGYTF.

The V gene is TRBV7-9, the J gene TRBJ1-2, with unresolved D. CDR1 SEHNR and CDR2 FQNEAQ come from the germline V gene (reference sequence). The V and J ends lost 2 bases and 3 bases respectively, with 7 bases between them. This CDR3 contains 13 residues. CDR3 sequence (DNA): TGTGCCAGCAGCTTAAGGGATTACTATGGCTACACCTTC. Its protein is CASSLRDYYGYTF.

As to this clonotype: A much larger clonotype is one base distant, so this may be a read error. CDR3 in DNA: TGCGCCAGCAGCCCCGGGACAGGGCAAGAGACCCAGTACTTC. Translating gives CASSPGTGQETQYF. The chain recombines TRBV5-1 with TRBJ2-5, with 9 bases that match TRBD1. Germline V CDR1 and CDR2: SGHRS, YFSETQ. The CDR3 runs to 14 residues. V lost 4 bases and J lost 2; bases outside the gene matches: 3. Variable domain in full (rest from reference TRBV5-1 and TRBJ2-5): KAGVTQTPRYLIKTRGQQVTLSCSPISGHRSVSWYQQTPGQGLQFLFEYFSETQRNKGNFPGRFSGRQFSNSRSEMNVSTLELGDSALYLCASSPGTGQETQYFGPGTRLLVL.

This clonotype has just a few counts. The gene calls are TRBV6-5 and TRBJ2-1; D gene uncertain. V was cut by 2 bases and J by 9 bases, with 14 bases left in between. The CDR3 extends over 14 amino acids. CDR1 and CDR2 from the germline V gene are MNHEY and SVGAGI. The CDR3 spells CASSYEWAGVEQFF. CDR3 bases: TGTGCCAGCAGTTACGAGTGGGCTGGGGTTGAGCAGTTCTTC.

The CDR3 DNA reads TGCAGTGCTAGCGGTAATAGTAATGAAAAACTGTTTTTT. Its protein is CSASGNSNEKLFF. The chain uses TRBV20-1 and TRBJ1-4; D is ambiguous. Trimming removed 3 bases from V and 4 bases from J, with 9 bases in between. Germline V gene sequence: CDR1 DFQATT, CDR2 SNEGSKA (reference sequence). This CDR3 has 13 residues.

This clonotype was counted only a few times. The rearrangement uses TRBV7-3 and TRBJ2-3; maybe TRBD1 (6 bases). The CDR3 is made up of 14 amino acids. V shed 5 bases and J shed 2 bases, with 11 bases lying between them. Germline V gene lookup returns CDR1 SGHTA and CDR2 FQGTGA. The CDR3 DNA is TGTGCCAGCAGCCAGAACAGGGACACAGATACGCAGTATTTT. Translating gives CASSQNRDTDTQYF.

The V gene is TRBV5-1, the J gene TRBJ2-5; D could derive from TRBD1 or TRBD2 (5 bases each). CDR1 SGHRS and CDR2 YFSETQ come from the germline V gene. This CDR3 is 14 amino acids long. Trimming removed 5 bases from V and 0 bases from J, with 11 bases in between. The CDR3: CASRRGNYQETQYF. The CDR3 DNA sequence: TGCGCCAGCAGGAGGGGAAATTACCAAGAGACCCAGTACTTC.

The V call is TRBV12-3 or TRBV12-4, the J call TRBJ2-1, with TRBD1 matching over 12 bases. V was clipped by 3 bases and J by 7 bases; unmatched bases: 4. CDR3 size: 15 residues. The chain's CDR3 is CASSLGQGAMNEQFF. The CDR3, as DNA: TGTGCCAGCAGTTTGGGACAGGGGGCGATGAATGAGCAGTTCTTC.

This clonotype has only a few counts. This chain uses TRBV4-3 with TRBJ2-1; the match to TRBD1 covers 7 bases. This CDR3 is 15 amino acids long. V trimming: 1 base; J trimming: 6 bases; junction bases outside the gene matches: 6. Per germline, CDR1 LGHNA and CDR2 YSLEER. CDR3 protein: CASSQGRQGTNEQFF. CDR3 DNA: TGCGCCAGCAGCCAAGGGAGACAGGGAACCAATGAGCAGTTCTTC.

V usage is TRBV9 and J usage is TRBJ1-1; tentatively, D is TRBD1 (5 bases). Germline CDR1 is SGDLS and CDR2 is YYNGEE. The CDR3 spans 15 residues. V was pared by 4 bases and J by 2 bases, with 15 bases between. The CDR3 here is CASSPSAGQNTEAFF. CDR3 DNA sequence: TGTGCCAGCAGCCCGAGTGCGGGGCAAAACACTGAAGCTTTCTTT.

Here the CDR3 reads CATSRVGNEQFF. The CDR3 DNA is TGTGCCACCAGCAGAGTCGGCAATGAGCAGTTCTTC. The chain is built from TRBV15 and TRBJ2-1; D call uncertain. Trimming removed 1 base from V and 6 bases from J, with 4 bases in between. CDR3 length: 12 amino acids. Germline V gene lookup returns CDR1 LNHNV and CDR2 YYDKDF (reference sequence).

This clonotype was seen more than once but under ten times. The chain links TRBV20-1 to TRBJ2-5; 12 bases line up with TRBD2. V trimming: 6 bases; J trimming: 7 bases; junction bases outside the gene matches: 12. Germline V gene sequence: CDR1 DFQATT, CDR2 SNEGSKA (reference sequence). This CDR3 region has 15 residues. The CDR3 DNA sequence: TGCAGTGCCCGCGGACTAGCGGGGACCCCAGGGACCCAGTACTTC. It yields the protein CSARGLAGTPGTQYF.

This clonotype came up a few times. The chain carries TRBV5-1 and TRBJ1-5; D is uncertain. The CDR3 extends over 12 amino acids. With 2 bases removed from V and 8 bases from J, the gap between germline ends came to 8 bases. The germline gives CDR1 SGHRS, CDR2 YFSETQ. In nucleotides, the CDR3 is TGCGCCAGCAGCTTCGACCGCGAGCCCCAGCATTTT. Translation gives CASSFDREPQHF. Full variable domain (remainder filled in from reference TRBV5-1 and TRBJ1-5): KAGVTQTPRYLIKTRGQQVTLSCSPISGHRSVSWYQQTPGQGLQFLFEYFSETQRNKGNFPGRFSGRQFSNSRSEMNVSTLELGDSALYLCASSFDREPQHFGDGTRLSIL.

The chain is built from TRBV20-1 and TRBJ1-1, with 7 bases aligning to TRBD1. Unmatched junction bases numbered 4, after V lost 3 bases and J lost 0 bases. This CDR3 has 14 amino acids. Germline loops: CDR1 DFQATT, CDR2 SNEGSKA (reference sequence). The DNA for the CDR3 is TGCAGTGCTAGGGACAGGATGGTGAACACTGAAGCTTTCTTT. It specifies CSARDRMVNTEAFF.

The chain joins TRBV6-6 to TRBJ2-7; weak D call: TRBD2 (7 bases). In germline, CDR1 is MNHNY, CDR2 SVGAGI (reference sequence). The CDR3 consists of 13 residues. Trimming removed 7 bases at V and 6 bases at J, with 16 bases between. This chain's CDR3 is CASMVGAGVEQYV. The CDR3 coding sequence is TGTGCCAGCATGGTGGGGGCGGGGGTCGAGCAGTACGTC.

This clonotype was found a few times. V usage is TRBV7-2 and J usage is TRBJ2-1; D might be TRBD2 (5 bases). Germline loops: CDR1 SGHTA, CDR2 FQGNSA. The CDR3 totals 15 residues. V dropped 5 bases and J dropped 1 base, with 12 bases sitting between them. The CDR3: CASSQAVGSYNEQFF. For the CDR3, the DNA is TGTGCCAGCAGCCAAGCGGTCGGGTCCTACAATGAGCAGTTCTTC.

V gene TRBV7-2 combines with J gene TRBJ2-1; D tentatively reads TRBD1 or TRBD2 (5 bases each). The CDR3 loop spans 14 amino acids. From germline, CDR1 is SGHTA and CDR2 FQGNSA. V shed 2 bases and J shed 8 bases, with 13 bases lying between them. For the CDR3, the DNA is TGTGCCAGCAGCTTAATGGGGGTTGGGGATGAGCAGTTCTTC. Translating gives CASSLMGVGDEQFF.

V gene TRBV5-5 combines with J gene TRBJ2-3; D gene ambiguous. V shed 2 bases and J shed 2 bases, with 9 bases lying between them. Germline values: CDR1 SGHKS, CDR2 YYEKEE (reference sequence). The CDR3 is made up of 14 amino acids. The CDR3, as DNA: TGTGCCAGCAGCTTTCGCTTCCTCACAGATACGCAGTATTTT. Translated: CASSFRFLTDTQYF.

Many counts were recorded for this clonotype. The V and J genes are TRBV12-3 or TRBV12-4 and TRBJ2-1, with a possible D match to TRBD1 (6 bases). This CDR3 comprises 12 residues. V was trimmed by 2 bases and J by 10 bases, leaving 9 bases between them. This CDR3 reads CASSLQGREQFF. CDR3 nucleotide sequence: TGTGCCAGCAGTTTACAGGGGCGGGAGCAGTTCTTC.

The gene calls are TRBV29-1 and TRBJ1-2; D gene ambiguous. Germline loops: CDR1 SQVTM, CDR2 ANQGSEA. V shed 0 bases and J shed 2 bases, with 1 base lying between them. This CDR3 comprises 11 residues. CDR3 residues: CSVEDNYGYTF. CDR3 coding DNA: TGCAGCGTTGAAGACAACTATGGCTACACCTTC.

The chain is built from TRBV4-1 and TRBJ2-1, with D possibly being TRBD1 (6 bases). Trimming took 1 base from V and 7 from J, leaving 14 bases between them. The CDR3 totals 15 residues. Germline V gene sequence: CDR1 MGHRA, CDR2 YSYEKL. The CDR3 DNA sequence: TGCGCCAGCAGCCAAGTGGCAGGGGTCAGGAATGAGCAGTTCTTC. Encoded protein: CASSQVAGVRNEQFF.